The 9 T cell receptor beta chains presented below share a single source sample, sequenced in a study of shared clonotypes between healthy human individuals. TCRdb's table, derived via immunoSEQ multiplex PCR, lists solely in-frame clones and lacks some. The sample holds 2 million to 3 million clones; roughly 93% are singletons and the top ten take roughly 0.36%. Sequencing used naive CD4+ T cells from PBMCs. Specified subset: CD45RA+ positively selected. These TCRs come from a man between 18 and 29 years old in good health. Some clones in this sample may be carry-over from other donors' samples.

The chain has TRBV6-5 and TRBJ1-3; 9 positions agree with TRBD1. CDR3 length: 15 residues. Trimming took 7 bases from V and 1 from J; bases not matched to a gene: 5. From germline, CDR1 is MNHEY and CDR2 SVGAGI. Here the CDR3 reads CASTRTGESGNTIYF. CDR3 nucleotides: TGTGCCAGCACCCGGACAGGGGAGTCTGGAAACACCATATATTTT.

The chain couples TRBV2 to TRBJ2-2; 9 nucleotides align to TRBD1. CDR1 and CDR2 (germline): SNHLY, FYNNEI. CDR3 length: 14 amino acids. J gave up 6 bases and V 7 bases, and 6 bases lay outside the gene matches. DNA of the CDR3: TGTGCCAGCACCGGACAGGGGTTTCCCGGGGAGCTGTTTTTT. Translating it yields CASTGQGFPGELFF.

V gene TRBV11-2 combines with J gene TRBJ2-7, with D perhaps matching TRBD2 (6 bases). V lost 3 bases to trimming and J lost 0 bases, with 12 bases between them. This CDR3 comprises 15 residues. Germline V gene lookup returns CDR1 SGHAT and CDR2 FQNNGV. CDR3 protein: CASSFSLAHSYEQYF. The CDR3 DNA reads TGTGCCAGCAGCTTTTCTCTAGCGCACTCCTACGAGCAGTACTTC.

This clone has just one count. The CDR3: CASSTSGTPDTQYF. DNA of the CDR3: TGCGCCAGCAGCACCAGCGGAACCCCGGATACGCAGTATTTT. V usage is TRBV5-1 and J usage is TRBJ2-3, with a tentative D call TRBD2 (5 bases). V lost 4 bases to trimming and J lost 6 bases, with 15 bases between them. The CDR3 has 14 amino acids. CDR1 is SGHRS, CDR2 YFSETQ, per germline.

Here the CDR3 DNA reads TGTGCCATCAGTGAGCCCCTTGAGCGGGAGACCTACGAGCAGTACTTC. Translating gives CAISEPLERETYEQYF. The rearrangement joins TRBV10-3 to TRBJ2-7; 8 bases match TRBD2. Germline V lookup: CDR1 ENHRY, CDR2 SYGVKD. This CDR3 comprises 16 residues. With V trimmed by 2 bases and J by 2 bases, 8 bases remained unmatched.

The rearrangement joins TRBV19 to TRBJ1-1; 10 bases are a match to TRBD1. This CDR3 comprises 14 residues. V lost 1 base, J lost 5 bases, and 1 base stayed unmatched. CDR1 and CDR2 (germline): LNHDA, SQIVND (reference sequence). The CDR3 DNA follows: TGTGCCAGTAGTATAGGGACAGGGGGTACTGAAGCTTTCTTT. This encodes CASSIGTGGTEAFF.

The chain uses TRBV11-2 and TRBJ2-7; D is possibly TRBD2 (6 bases). This CDR3 has 15 residues. Per germline, CDR1 SGHAT and CDR2 FQNNGV. The V end lost 4 bases, the J end lost 3 bases, and 16 bases lay between the germline ends. The CDR3 is CASSWNAGRYYEQYF. In DNA, the CDR3 is TGTGCCAGCAGCTGGAATGCGGGACGGTACTACGAGCAGTACTTC. The full variable domain, with the rest looked up from reference TRBV11-2 and TRBJ2-7, is EAGVAQSPRYKIIEKRQSVAFWCNPISGHATLYWYQQILGQGPKLLIQFQNNGVVDDSQLPKDRFSAERLKGVDSTLKIQPAKLEDSAVYLCASSWNAGRYYEQYFGPGTRLTVT.

The V call is TRBV11-2, the J call TRBJ1-1; D remains unclear. The V gene lost 5 bases and the J gene lost 1 base, with 11 bases spanning the gap. Germline values: CDR1 SGHAT, CDR2 FQNNGV. CDR3 size: 14 residues. CDR3: CASSVLSGNTEAFF. The DNA of the CDR3 is TGTGCCAGCAGCGTCTTATCGGGGAACACTGAAGCTTTCTTT.

V usage is TRBV5-4 and J usage is TRBJ2-4; 10 nucleotides line up with TRBD1. The trim removed 3 bases at V and 1 base at J, leaving 1 base unmatched. The CDR3 covers 15 residues. Germline CDR1 reads SGHNT; CDR2 reads YYREEE (reference sequence). The CDR3 reads CASSSGQGAKNIQYF. CDR3 DNA: TGTGCCAGCAGCTCGGGACAGGGGGCCAAAAACATTCAGTACTTC.